This TCR beta chain was captured by sequencing in a study of T cell clones after liver transplantation. The protocol was immunoSEQ multiplex PCR, while the TCRdb copy is restricted to in-frame clones and leaves out a portion. The sample yields approximately 65,000 clones, almost 95% seen once. Per germline, CDR1 PRHDT and CDR2 FYEKMQ (reference sequence). CDR3 size: 15 residues. The germline V and J ends were trimmed by 0 bases and 5 bases, with 14 bases remaining between them. The source was CD4+ T cells from blood, collected less than 28 months after liver transplant. V is TRBV13 and J is TRBJ2-7; TRBD1 might be the D (5 bases). The sequence was obtained from a human patient who received a liver transplant. The graft donor may account for some of the T cells. CDR3 nucleotides: TGTGCCAGCAGCTTAGGCCTGGCAGGGAACCACGAGCAGTACTTC. Translating it yields CASSLGLAGNHEQYF.